This paragraph reports one T cell receptor beta chain. CDR1 and CDR2 from the germline V gene are PRHDT and FYEKMQ (reference sequence). The V segment lost 5 bases and the J segment 2 bases; nucleotides outside the gene matches: 6. This CDR3 has 14 amino acids. In the original processing: Cell counts per sample came from amplifying reference gene primers. Measured with immunoSEQ multiplex PCR; TCRdb has only the in-frame clones, and not every one. V and J calls and clone size are those listed in that table; D and trimming were worked out from the DNA. The profile shows about 69,000 clones, more than 80% of them singletons. This entry comes from a study of blood T cell repertoires in COVID-19. About the study: COVID-19 samples, acute and convalescent, were from the United States, Italy and Spain.

Seattle patients were enrolled while actively infected and followed longitudinally. This TCR was recovered from a man in his forties or fifties with COVID-19, enrolled during active disease. The genes are TRBV13 and TRBJ2-7, with 7 bases aligning to TRBD2. Sequencing was carried out using peripheral blood. Here the CDR3 DNA reads TGTGCCAGCAGCCCTTCGCGGGGGACCTACGAGCAGTACTTC. This sequence encodes CASSPSRGTYEQYF. Using reference TRBV13 and TRBJ2-7 for the parts outside the CDR3, the full variable domain is AAGVIQSPRHLIKEKRETATLKCYPIPRHDTVYWYQQGPGQDPQFLISFYEKMQSDKGSIPDRFSAQQFSDYHSELNMSSLELGDSALYFCASSPSRGTYEQYFGPGTRLTVT.